This T cell receptor (beta chain) was observed in a study of blood T cell repertoires in COVID-19. On the study more broadly: The cDNA or gDNA used as material had been derived from T cells, B-cell-depleted T cells, or PBMCs.

Participants were placed into cohorts based on the clinical history they reported. Germline assignment: CDR1 LGHNA and CDR2 YSLEER. The V and J ends lost 0 bases and 5 bases respectively, with 11 bases between them. The CDR3 covers 16 residues. Data came from immunoSEQ multiplex PCR; TCRdb stores just in-frame clones and leaves some out. The profile shows about 220,000 clones, about 88% of them singletons. This clone was observed a few times. The specimen sequenced was PBMCs or T cells enriched from blood (not recorded which). The sequence was obtained from a woman aged 25 to 39 who had recovered from COVID-19. The rearrangement uses TRBV4-3 and TRBJ1-6; D is uncertain. The CDR3 reads CASSQDRSGDNSPLHF. Written as DNA, the CDR3 is TGCGCCAGCAGCCAAGATCGGTCGGGAGATAATTCACCCCTCCACTTT.